This T cell receptor (beta chain) was found in a study of response to subunit inactivated influenza vaccine. A remark on this clonotype: Its antigen is unknown.

Points from the study as a whole: Seasonal influenza vaccination, on each occasion, was suggested by the authors to recruit few new T cells.

TCRdb ran MiXCR on the RT-PCR reads and lists one entry per CDR3 protein. This sample yields 500,000 to 700,000 distinct CDR3 sequences, of which under 25% are seen a single time; approximately 3% belongs to the top ten. This CDR3 contains 15 residues. The V and J ends lost 3 bases and 1 base respectively, with 10 bases between them. Per germline, CDR1 MNHEY and CDR2 SVGEGT. The sample was also linked to a second study, of T cells expressing NK-cell markers. That source reports: Synthesis of TCR beta cDNA relied on 5'RACE template switching carrying UMIs. Sorting of alpha-beta TCR T cells alone was achieved in several experiments with an anti-gamma-delta TCR antibody. In a few donors, dominant clonotypes made up roughly 25-60.1% of CD3+CD56-NKG2C+ cells. There remained a lack of clarity about HCMV specificity of expanded NKG2C+ T cell clones.

This clonotype was sampled from a man aged 50 to 59 who received an inactivated influenza vaccine. Material: CD4+ T cells sorted from PBMCs, obtained 11 to 12 days after vaccination. The chain employs TRBV6-2 or TRBV6-3 and TRBJ2-1; D uncertain. The CDR3 DNA reads as TGTGCCAGCAGTTATGTTAGCAATTCCTACAATGAGCAGTTCTTC. This translates into CASSYVSNSYNEQFF.